This is a list of T cell receptor beta chains from one sample in a study of cytomegalovirus exposure and HLA in healthy donors. TCRdb's copy holds only in-frame clones and misses some; the assay was immunoSEQ multiplex PCR. The table shows about 140,000 clones, with roughly three fifths occurring only once. Sequenced material: PBMCs. Source of these receptors: a woman aged 40 to 50 in good health and CMV-seronegative. Both conserved end residues are part of each CDR3. Each record gives: D gene, CDR3 length, J gene, clone size, V gene, CDR3 DNA, CDR3 protein. A D gene is named only where the DNA matches it firmly. Expanded clones are given a class, and other clones once, few, many or no size at all.

d_gene: NA
len: 14
j_gene: TRBJ2-2
abundance: NA
v_gene: TRBV4-1
CDR3nt: TGCGCCAGCAGCCAAGCAGGGTACACCGGGGAGCTGTTTTTT
CDR3aa: CASSQAGYTGELFF

d_gene: NA
len: 19
j_gene: TRBJ2-1
abundance: NA
v_gene: TRBV7-2
CDR3nt: TGTGCCAGCAGCTTAGTAGGGGGGGCCCGCAGTTTATCCTACAATGAGCAGTTCTTC
CDR3aa: CASSLVGGARSLSYNEQFF

d_gene: TRBD2
len: 16
j_gene: TRBJ2-3
abundance: few
v_gene: TRBV9
CDR3nt: TGTGCCAGCAGCATGGGACTAGCGGGGGTTGGGGATACGCAGTATTTT
CDR3aa: CASSMGLAGVGDTQYF

d_gene: NA
len: 14
j_gene: TRBJ1-1
abundance: NA
v_gene: TRBV9
CDR3nt: TGTGCCAGCAGCGTGGGGACATTGAACACTGAAGCTTTCTTT
CDR3aa: CASSVGTLNTEAFF

d_gene: TRBD1
len: 14
j_gene: TRBJ1-2
abundance: NA
v_gene: TRBV10-3
CDR3nt: TGTGCCATCAGGGACGTCGGACAGGGGGATGGCTACACCTTC
CDR3aa: CAIRDVGQGDGYTF

d_gene: NA
len: 15
j_gene: TRBJ1-1
abundance: NA
v_gene: TRBV5-1
CDR3nt: TGCGCCAGCAGCCCACGGGGTACCTCGAACACTGAAGCTTTCTTT
CDR3aa: CASSPRGTSNTEAFF

d_gene: NA
len: 14
j_gene: TRBJ1-3
abundance: few
v_gene: TRBV9
CDR3nt: TGTGCCAGGACGGTCAGGGACTCTGGAAACACCATATATTTT
CDR3aa: CARTVRDSGNTIYF

d_gene: NA
len: 18
j_gene: TRBJ2-6
abundance: NA
v_gene: TRBV19
CDR3nt: TGTGCCAGTAGTTCGGGAGGGGGCCCCGGTTCTGGGGCCAACGTCCTGACTTTC
CDR3aa: CASSSGGGPGSGANVLTF

d_gene: NA
len: 13
j_gene: TRBJ1-1
abundance: NA
v_gene: TRBV7-2
CDR3nt: TGTGCCAGCACCACAGGGAGGAACACTGAAGCTTTCTTT
CDR3aa: CASTTGRNTEAFF

d_gene: NA
len: 11
j_gene: TRBJ1-1
abundance: once
v_gene: TRBV12-5
CDR3nt: TGTGCTAGTGGCACTTGGACTGAAGCTTTCTTT
CDR3aa: CASGTWTEAFF

d_gene: TRBD2
len: 14
j_gene: TRBJ2-7
abundance: few
v_gene: TRBV27
CDR3nt: TGTGCCAGCAGTTTACGGGGCGGGGGGAACGAGCAGTACTTC
CDR3aa: CASSLRGGGNEQYF

d_gene: TRBD1
len: 17
j_gene: TRBJ2-3
abundance: NA
v_gene: TRBV5-1
CDR3nt: TGCGCCAGCAGCTTGGTGGGACAGGGGGCGAGCACAGATACGCAGTATTTT
CDR3aa: CASSLVGQGASTDTQYF

d_gene: NA
len: 14
j_gene: TRBJ2-5
abundance: NA
v_gene: TRBV19
CDR3nt: TGTGCCAGTAGTATTTTGGGGCAACAAGAGACCCAGTACTTC
CDR3aa: CASSILGQQETQYF

d_gene: NA
len: 14
j_gene: TRBJ1-5
abundance: few
v_gene: TRBV7-9
CDR3nt: TGTGCCAGCAGCTCAGGCTATAGCAATCAGCCCCAGCATTTT
CDR3aa: CASSSGYSNQPQHF

d_gene: TRBD2
len: 14
j_gene: TRBJ2-3
abundance: NA
v_gene: TRBV19
CDR3nt: TGTGCCAGTAGTGATCGGGGGGGCGCAGATACGCAGTATTTT
CDR3aa: CASSDRGGADTQYF

d_gene: TRBD1
len: 16
j_gene: TRBJ1-4
abundance: NA
v_gene: TRBV5-4
CDR3nt: TGTGCCAGCAGCTACGGACAGGGTGCAACTAATGAAAAACTGTTTTTT
CDR3aa: CASSYGQGATNEKLFF

d_gene: NA
len: 15
j_gene: TRBJ2-2
abundance: NA
v_gene: TRBV4-1
CDR3nt: TGCGCCAGCAGCCAAGGGCAGACGAACACCGGGGAGCTGTTTTTT
CDR3aa: CASSQGQTNTGELFF

d_gene: TRBD1
len: 17
j_gene: TRBJ2-1
abundance: NA
v_gene: TRBV4-3
CDR3nt: TGCGCCAGCAGCCAAGACCTAACAGGGGGCGGTGGGAATGAGCAGTTCTTC
CDR3aa: CASSQDLTGGGGNEQFF

d_gene: TRBD1
len: 15
j_gene: TRBJ2-7
abundance: NA
v_gene: TRBV2
CDR3nt: TGTGCCAGCAGTGACGGGACAGAAGGGGTCTACGAGCAGTACTTC
CDR3aa: CASSDGTEGVYEQYF

d_gene: TRBD2
len: 16
j_gene: TRBJ2-2
abundance: few
v_gene: TRBV7-9
CDR3nt: TGTGCCAGCAGCTCCCGGGAAGGACTAGCAACCGGGGAGCTGTTTTTT
CDR3aa: CASSSREGLATGELFF

d_gene: TRBD1
len: 12
j_gene: TRBJ2-1
abundance: NA
v_gene: TRBV10-3
CDR3nt: TGTGCCCGGACAGGGGCGGACAATGAGCAGTTCTTC
CDR3aa: CARTGADNEQFF

d_gene: TRBD1
len: 15
j_gene: TRBJ1-6
abundance: few
v_gene: TRBV4-3
CDR3nt: TGCGCCAGCAGCCAAGATCCGGACAGGGGGACCCCCCTCCACTTT
CDR3aa: CASSQDPDRGTPLHF

d_gene: TRBD2
len: 16
j_gene: TRBJ2-3
abundance: NA
v_gene: TRBV15
CDR3nt: TGTGCCACCAGCAGAGATCTAGCGGGGGGAGCAGATACGCAGTATTTT
CDR3aa: CATSRDLAGGADTQYF

d_gene: TRBD2
len: 15
j_gene: TRBJ2-1
abundance: NA
v_gene: TRBV5-1
CDR3nt: TGCGCCAGCAGCGAGGGACTAGCGGGTGGAAATGAGCAGTTCTTC
CDR3aa: CASSEGLAGGNEQFF

d_gene: NA
len: 15
j_gene: TRBJ1-6
abundance: NA
v_gene: TRBV14
CDR3nt: TGTGCCAGCAGCCGAGACCGGGACATCTTCTCACCCCTCCACTTT
CDR3aa: CASSRDRDIFSPLHF

d_gene: TRBD1
len: 18
j_gene: TRBJ2-6
abundance: few
v_gene: TRBV11-2
CDR3nt: TGTGCCAGCAGCGTAGGACTGTTGAGGGGGCCAGGGGCCAACGTCCTGACTTTC
CDR3aa: CASSVGLLRGPGANVLTF

d_gene: NA
len: 12
j_gene: TRBJ1-2
abundance: NA
v_gene: TRBV6-1
CDR3nt: TGTGCCAGCCTTCCAGGAAACTATGGCTACACCTTC
CDR3aa: CASLPGNYGYTF

d_gene: NA
len: 16
j_gene: TRBJ2-3
abundance: NA
v_gene: TRBV7-6
CDR3nt: TGTGCCAGCAGCTTAGGGCTAGCGCGCGGCATAGATACGCAGTATTTT
CDR3aa: CASSLGLARGIDTQYF